These T cell receptor beta chains were read from a single sample in a study of T cells in Graves' hyperthyroidism and ophthalmopathy. One entry per CDR3 protein, called by TCRdb with MiXCR from the multiplex PCR reads. This sample has 300,000 to 450,000 distinct CDR3 sequences, with more than 11% found just once. Sequencing input: blood. The receptors stem from a woman aged 60-75 years with Graves' hyperthyroidism. CDR3s include the opening cysteine and the closing phenylalanine or tryptophan. Fields, in order: J gene, V gene, D gene, clone size, CDR3 DNA, CDR3 protein. D genes are given only for firm matches. Not every row has a clone size; where given, it reads once, few, many or a size class.

J: TRBJ1-5; V: TRBV18; D: -; size: many; DNA: TGTGCCAGCTCACCAGGGGAAAACAATCAGCCCCAGCATTTT; CDR3: CASSPGENNQPQHF
J: TRBJ2-7; V: TRBV18; D: TRBD1; size: few; DNA: TGTGCCAGCACACAATACAGGGGGCACTACGAGCAGTACTTC; CDR3: CASTQYRGHYEQYF
J: TRBJ2-5; V: TRBV2; D: TRBD2; size: many; DNA: TGTGCCAGCAATGGGGGGAGGGACCAAGAGACCCAGTACTTC; CDR3: CASNGGRDQETQYF
J: TRBJ1-3; V: TRBV2; D: -; size: many; DNA: TGTGCCAGCAGTGACCGGGGGGCAGCTGGAAACACCATATATTTT; CDR3: CASSDRGAAGNTIYF
J: TRBJ1-2; V: TRBV12-3/TRBV12-4; D: TRBD1; size: many; DNA: TGTGCCAGCAGTGCAAGGGACAGAGAATACTATGGCTACACCTTC; CDR3: CASSARDREYYGYTF
J: TRBJ1-1; V: TRBV25-1; D: TRBD1; size: few; DNA: TGTGCCAGCAGTGTTAGACAGGGAAGTACTGAAGCTTTCTTT; CDR3: CASSVRQGSTEAFF
J: TRBJ2-1; V: TRBV10-3; D: -; size: once; DNA: TGTGCCATCAGTTCTCCCCTTCTGGCGGGTATCCCCAATGAGCAGTTCTTC; CDR3: CAISSPLLAGIPNEQFF
J: TRBJ1-3; V: TRBV12-3/TRBV12-4; D: -; size: -; DNA: TGTGCCAGCAGTTCGAAGTTACTCTCTGGAAACACCATATATTTT; CDR3: CASSSKLLSGNTIYF
J: TRBJ2-3; V: TRBV5-1; D: -; size: many; DNA: TGCGCCAGCACCCTATTCGGCACAGATACGCAGTATTTT; CDR3: CASTLFGTDTQYF
J: TRBJ1-1; V: TRBV2; D: TRBD1; size: many; DNA: TGTGCCAGCAGCCGCGAGGGACAGGGGTTCGCTGAAGCTTTCTTT; CDR3: CASSREGQGFAEAFF
J: TRBJ2-3; V: TRBV7-8; D: -; size: -; DNA: TGTGCCAGCAGCCCAAGGAGATCAGATACGCAGTATTTT; CDR3: CASSPRRSDTQYF
J: TRBJ2-7; V: TRBV12-3/TRBV12-4; D: -; size: many; DNA: TGTGCCAGCAGTTCATCTATAGTAGGGAGCTCCTACGAGCAGTACTTC; CDR3: CASSSSIVGSSYEQYF
J: TRBJ2-7; V: TRBV15; D: TRBD1; size: many; DNA: TGTGCCACCAGCAGAGATTCGGGGACAGTTCCCTACGAGCAGTACTTC; CDR3: CATSRDSGTVPYEQYF
J: TRBJ1-1; V: TRBV5-6; D: -; size: many; DNA: TGTGCCAGCAGCTTGGTTTCACAGGGAGGGACTGAAGCTTTCTTT; CDR3: CASSLVSQGGTEAFF
J: TRBJ2-3; V: TRBV20-1; D: -; size: -; DNA: TGCGCGAACAGGGTTAGCACAGATACGCAGTATTTT; CDR3: CANRVSTDTQYF
J: TRBJ2-1; V: TRBV12-3/TRBV12-4; D: TRBD2; size: -; DNA: TGTGCCAGCAGTTTAAGGGTGGGAGGGCGGTATGAGCAGTTCTTC; CDR3: CASSLRVGGRYEQFF
J: TRBJ1-1; V: TRBV12-3/TRBV12-4; D: TRBD1; size: many; DNA: TGTGCCAGCAAAGACAATAAGGATGGACAGGTTGAAGCTTTCTTT; CDR3: CASKDNKDGQVEAFF
J: TRBJ1-2; V: TRBV28; D: TRBD1; size: many; DNA: TGTGCCAGCAGTTTGGGGGACAGGGTTTATGGCTACACCTTC; CDR3: CASSLGDRVYGYTF
J: TRBJ1-4; V: TRBV5-6; D: -; size: -; DNA: TGTGCCAGCAGCTCGTGGCGGGAAACCACTAATGAAAAACTGTTTTTT; CDR3: CASSSWRETTNEKLFF
J: TRBJ2-7; V: TRBV5-8; D: -; size: many; DNA: TGTGCCAGCAGCTTCCCCTCCCCCTACGAGCAGTACTTC; CDR3: CASSFPSPYEQYF
J: TRBJ2-2; V: TRBV10-3; D: TRBD2; size: many; DNA: TGTGCCACCGGGACTAGCGGAGGCGCGAACACCGGGGAGCTGTTTTTT; CDR3: CATGTSGGANTGELFF
J: TRBJ1-2; V: TRBV30; D: TRBD1; size: many; DNA: TGTGCCTGGGGACAGGGGAGTTCTAACTATGGCTACACCTTC; CDR3: CAWGQGSSNYGYTF
J: TRBJ2-5; V: TRBV24-1; D: TRBD1; size: many; DNA: TGTGCCGTCTCGCAAGGGGGCCGGGAGACCCAGTACTTC; CDR3: CAVSQGGRETQYF
J: TRBJ2-1; V: TRBV6-6; D: TRBD2; size: -; DNA: TGTGCCAGCAGTTACTCGGGAGGGCCCGACACCTTCTACAATGAGCAGTTCTTC; CDR3: CASSYSGGPDTFYNEQFF
J: TRBJ2-1; V: TRBV7-3; D: TRBD2; size: -; DNA: TGTGCCAGCAGCTCAGGACTAGCGGGAGGGCCATCCTACAATGAGCAGTTCTTC; CDR3: CASSSGLAGGPSYNEQFF
J: TRBJ2-3; V: TRBV27; D: -; size: -; DNA: TGTGCCAGCAGCTGGATGGCGGGGGCTAGCACAGATACGCAGTATTTT; CDR3: CASSWMAGASTDTQYF
J: TRBJ1-2; V: TRBV19; D: TRBD1; size: many; DNA: TGTGCCAGTAGGGCAGGGGGGTTGTATGGCTACACCTTC; CDR3: CASRAGGLYGYTF
J: TRBJ1-3; V: TRBV6-1; D: -; size: -; DNA: TGTGCCACCGTACAGGACTCTGGAAACACCATATATTTT; CDR3: CATVQDSGNTIYF
J: TRBJ2-7; V: TRBV20-1; D: TRBD1; size: many; DNA: TGCAGTGCTCCCAGGACAGGACGAGCCTACGAGCAGTACTTC; CDR3: CSAPRTGRAYEQYF
J: TRBJ2-7; V: TRBV29-1; D: TRBD2; size: many; DNA: TGCAGCTTTACGTCCGGGGGGACCTACGAGCAGTACTTC; CDR3: CSFTSGGTYEQYF
J: TRBJ2-1; V: TRBV5-1; D: -; size: many; DNA: TGCGCCAGCAGCTTGGAGACTAGTTACAATGAGCAGTTCTTC; CDR3: CASSLETSYNEQFF
J: TRBJ2-7; V: TRBV3-1; D: TRBD1; size: many; DNA: TGTGCCAGCAGCCGCGGGACCGGGACAGGGTCCCACGAGCAGTACTTC; CDR3: CASSRGTGTGSHEQYF
J: TRBJ2-7; V: TRBV18; D: TRBD1; size: few; DNA: TGTGCCAGCTCACCATTGCCCGGGGACAGGGACTACGAGCAGTACTTC; CDR3: CASSPLPGDRDYEQYF
J: TRBJ2-7; V: TRBV5-4; D: TRBD2; size: -; DNA: TGTGCCAGCAGCTGGGGCGGCGGGAGCAGCTCCTACGAGCAGTACTTC; CDR3: CASSWGGGSSSYEQYF
J: TRBJ2-5; V: TRBV10-3; D: -; size: few; DNA: TGTGCCATCAGTCGAAGCGGGCAGCCTCAAGAGACCCAGTACTTC; CDR3: CAISRSGQPQETQYF
J: TRBJ1-1; V: TRBV7-8; D: -; size: many; DNA: TGTGCCAGCAGCTTATCGGGAGGAACCACTGAAGCCTTCTTT; CDR3: CASSLSGGTTEAFF
J: TRBJ2-1; V: TRBV6-1; D: TRBD2; size: many; DNA: TGTGCCAGCAGTTCTGGACTAGCGGGAGTCGTATCCTACAATGAGCAGTTCTTC; CDR3: CASSSGLAGVVSYNEQFF
J: TRBJ1-4; V: TRBV2; D: -; size: -; DNA: TGTGCCAGCAAGGCGGGGATCGAGGGGGAAAAACTGTTTTTT; CDR3: CASKAGIEGEKLFF
J: TRBJ2-2; V: TRBV12-3/TRBV12-4; D: TRBD2; size: few; DNA: TGTGCCAGCAGTTTGGGACTAGCGGGAGGTCAGACCGGGGAGCTGTTTTTT; CDR3: CASSLGLAGGQTGELFF
J: TRBJ1-5; V: TRBV28; D: -; size: many; DNA: TGTGCCAGCAGCAGTCCCGTAACCCGCAATCAGCCCCAGCATTTT; CDR3: CASSSPVTRNQPQHF
J: TRBJ2-7; V: TRBV2; D: TRBD1; size: many; DNA: TGTGCCACCACAGGGGGCTTAACCTACGAGCAGTACTTC; CDR3: CATTGGLTYEQYF
J: TRBJ2-1; V: TRBV18; D: TRBD2; size: many; DNA: TGTGCCAGCTCTCTCAGCGGGGCCCCTTACAATGAGCAGTTCTTC; CDR3: CASSLSGAPYNEQFF
J: TRBJ2-1; V: TRBV4-1; D: TRBD2; size: few; DNA: TGCGCCAGCAACCAAGTCCGGACTAGCGGGACCTACAATGAGCAGTTCTTC; CDR3: CASNQVRTSGTYNEQFF
J: TRBJ1-5; V: TRBV12-3/TRBV12-4; D: TRBD1; size: many; DNA: TGTGCCAGCAGTGAGGACAGGGCTGGGCCCCAGCATTTT; CDR3: CASSEDRAGPQHF
J: TRBJ2-1; V: TRBV20-1; D: TRBD2; size: many; DNA: TGCAGTCCAGGAGGCGGGAGGGCGGGCAATGAGCAGTTCTTC; CDR3: CSPGGGRAGNEQFF